This is a list of T cell receptor beta chains from one sample in a study of T-cell reconstitution after alpha-beta-depleted transplantation in children. TCRdb redid the calling of the PCR reads with MiXCR, one entry per CDR3 protein. The sample lists about 580,000 distinct CDR3 sequences, roughly 23% occurring once. This sample comprised PBMCs, mostly from graft donor cells, obtained 360 days after TCRalphabeta/CD19-depleted stem cell transplant. The receptors were gathered from a boy younger than two who had a stem cell transplant for acute myeloid leukemia, so the T cells may come from the graft donor. Both conserved end residues are part of each CDR3. D genes are given only for firm matches. Expanded clones get a size class; other rows say once, few or many, or leave the size out.

j_call | v_call | clone_size | d_call | cdr3_nt | cdr3_aa
TRBJ2-7 | TRBV25-1 | few | . | TGTGCCAGCAGTGAATATGGTTGCGTGCAGTACTTC | CASSEYGCVQYF
TRBJ2-1 | TRBV20-1 | many | . | TGCAGTGCTAGAGCCATCCGGGACCTCTCCTACAATGAGCAGTTCTTC | CSARAIRDLSYNEQFF
TRBJ2-5 | TRBV5-5 | few | TRBD1 | TGTGCCAGCAGCTGGGACAGCTTACAAGAGACCCAGTACTTC | CASSWDSLQETQYF
TRBJ1-2 | TRBV18 | few | . | TGTGCCAGCTCACCATATCCGGGGGACGCCTATGGCTACACCTTC | CASSPYPGDAYGYTF
TRBJ1-2 | TRBV12-3/TRBV12-4 | many | TRBD1 | TGTGCCAGCAGTCGGGACAGGGACTTCTATGGCTACACCTTC | CASSRDRDFYGYTF
TRBJ1-1 | TRBV6-5 | few | . | TGTGCCAGCAGTTACTCAAGGGGTTCCCAACCAAAAGCTTTCTTT | CASSYSRGSQPKAFF
TRBJ2-1 | TRBV20-1 | . | . | TGCAGTGCTAGAACCCCGTGGCGGGTCGATGAGCAGTTCTTC | CSARTPWRVDEQFF
TRBJ1-1 | TRBV7-6 | few | . | TGTGCCAGCAGCTTGAGTAGGATAAACACTGAAGCTTTCTTT | CASSLSRINTEAFF
TRBJ2-7 | TRBV20-1 | few | . | TGCAGTGCTAGAGCGCCCATCCCCAGGGGAGACTACGAGCAGTACTTC | CSARAPIPRGDYEQYF
TRBJ2-7 | TRBV5-6 | once | . | TGTGCCAGCAGCTTGTGGCAGTTCTACGAGCAGTACTTC | CASSLWQFYEQYF
TRBJ2-2 | TRBV25-1 | . | . | TGTGCCAGCAGTGGTAGCCACGGGATCTCGAACACCGGGGAGCTGTTTTTT | CASSGSHGISNTGELFF
TRBJ2-3 | TRBV7-3 | few | TRBD2 | TGTGCCAGCAGCTTAATGGCTAGCGGGGGCGAGCCAGATACGCAGTATTTT | CASSLMASGGEPDTQYF
TRBJ1-5 | TRBV20-1 | . | . | TGCAGTGCTAGTGCAGGGATATATAGCAATCAGCCCCAGCATTTT | CSASAGIYSNQPQHF
TRBJ2-7 | TRBV12-3/TRBV12-4 | . | TRBD1 | TGTGCCAGCAGTTTACAGGGGGACTACGAGCAGTACTTC | CASSLQGDYEQYF
TRBJ2-3 | TRBV6-1 | . | . | TGTGCCAGCAGTCTAGTTTCACCTACCCTCACAGATACGCAGTATTTT | CASSLVSPTLTDTQYF
TRBJ1-6 | TRBV12-3/TRBV12-4 | . | . | TGTGCCAGCAGTACTATTGGAGGTTCACCCCTCCACTTT | CASSTIGGSPLHF
TRBJ2-5 | TRBV9 | . | . | TGTGCCAGCAGCGGAGGAGGGAGTCGGGAGACCCAGTACTTC | CASSGGGSRETQYF
TRBJ2-5 | TRBV12-3/TRBV12-4 | many | . | TGTGCCAGCAGTTTCTTTAAGGGGGAGACCCAGTACTTC | CASSFFKGETQYF
TRBJ1-1 | TRBV20-1 | . | . | TGCAGTGCCCCCCGCCGAGGTCGGATGAACACTGAAGCTTTCTTT | CSAPRRGRMNTEAFF
TRBJ2-1 | TRBV7-9 | few | . | TGTGCCAGCAGCTTAGTTGCGGGGGCCTCCTACAATGAGCAGTTCTTC | CASSLVAGASYNEQFF
TRBJ2-5 | TRBV20-1 | few | TRBD2 | TGCAGTGCTAGAGCGCACGGGACTAGCGCAATTCAAGAGACCCAGTACTTC | CSARAHGTSAIQETQYF
TRBJ2-3 | TRBV5-6 | . | TRBD1 | TGTGCCAGCAGCTACTACAGGGGGGATACGCAGTATTTT | CASSYYRGDTQYF
TRBJ1-1 | TRBV7-2 | few | . | TGTGCCAGCAGCTTAGTGGGCCGGGGGACTGAAGCTTTCTTT | CASSLVGRGTEAFF
TRBJ2-3 | TRBV5-1 | . | . | TGCGCCAGCAGCTTGGATGGGGGCCGCACAGATACGCAGTATTTT | CASSLDGGRTDTQYF
TRBJ2-4 | TRBV15 | many | TRBD1 | TGTGCCACCAGCAGAGTCAGTAGACAGGGAAACATTCAGTACTTC | CATSRVSRQGNIQYF
TRBJ1-1 | TRBV29-1 | . | TRBD1 | TGCAGCGGTATCGCCGGGACAGCGACCGAAGCTTTCTTT | CSGIAGTATEAFF
TRBJ2-7 | TRBV12-3/TRBV12-4 | once | . | TGTGCCAGCAGTTTAGAAACAGCTAGAACCTACGAGCAGTACTTC | CASSLETARTYEQYF
TRBJ2-1 | TRBV29-1 | few | . | TGCAGCGTTGTAGTTACCCGGAGCTCCTACAATGAGCAGTTCTTC | CSVVVTRSSYNEQFF
TRBJ1-1 | TRBV7-2 | many | . | TGTGCCAGCAGTTGGACTTTCCAGAGCACTGAAGCTTTCTTT | CASSWTFQSTEAFF
TRBJ2-2 | TRBV7-2 | . | TRBD1 | TGTGCCAGCAGCTTAGTTGGGACAGGGGCCACCGGGGAGCTGTTTTTT | CASSLVGTGATGELFF
TRBJ1-6 | TRBV6-5 | many | . | TGTGCCAGCAGCTCCATTGGTTCACCCCTCCACTTT | CASSSIGSPLHF
TRBJ2-1 | TRBV7-3 | once | . | TGTGCCAGCAGCTTTCATGCAGGGCCTTACAATGAGCAGTTCTTC | CASSFHAGPYNEQFF
TRBJ2-6 | TRBV5-6 | . | . | TGTGCCAGCAGCTTGGGAGCATCTGGGGCCAACGTCCTGACTTTC | CASSLGASGANVLTF
TRBJ2-4 | TRBV29-1 | many | TRBD2 | TGCAGCGCCCTACGGACTAGAGGATTTAACATTCAGTACTTC | CSALRTRGFNIQYF
TRBJ2-2 | TRBV29-1 | . | . | TGCAGCGCGTATGGGGGGGGGCACGCCGGGGAGCTGTTTTTT | CSAYGGGHAGELFF